A single sample is the source of the 7 T cell receptor beta chains below, sequenced in a study of blood T cell repertoires in COVID-19. The repertoire was sequenced with immunoSEQ multiplex PCR; TCRdb's copy has only in-frame clones and lacks some. This sample has fewer than 130,000 clones; roughly 85% occur once, and the top ten carry more than 2%. The sample was peripheral blood. The receptors were sampled from a human donor in a cohort sampled during active COVID-19.

This chain uses TRBV18 with TRBJ2-5, with 8 bases matching TRBD1. Germline CDR1 KGHSH, CDR2 LQKENI. The ends lost 3 bases at V and 6 bases at J; junction bases unmatched: 9. CDR3 length equals 15 residues. The CDR3 loop reads CASSPGSTGAQTQYF. The DNA of the CDR3 is TGTGCCAGCTCACCGGGATCGACAGGGGCTCAGACCCAGTACTTC.

This clone was counted once. The chain uses TRBV3-1 (or the pseudogene TRBV3-2) and TRBJ1-1, with a weak D call TRBD1 (6 bases). V dropped 1 base and J dropped 1 base, with 16 bases sitting between them. Germline CDR1 and CDR2: LGHDT and YNNKEL (reference sequence). The CDR3 spans 17 residues. CDR3 sequence reads: CASSQGMQGLTNTEAFF. CDR3 sequence (DNA): TGTGCCAGCAGCCAAGGGATGCAGGGGCTCACGAACACTGAAGCTTTCTTT.

This chain joins TRBV3-1 (or the pseudogene TRBV3-2) and TRBJ2-7; TRBD2 matches 13 bases. J lost 2 bases, V lost 5 bases, and 6 bases had no gene match. This CDR3 has 16 amino acids. The germline V gene encodes CDR1 LGHDT and CDR2 YNNKEL (reference sequence). In DNA, the CDR3 is TGTGCCAGCAGCGACAGACTAGCGGGAGGACCCTACGAGCAGTACTTC. Protein: CASSDRLAGGPYEQYF.

The CDR3 loop reads CATSVTSGGNTDTQYF. CDR3 sequence (DNA): TGTGCCACCAGTGTTACTAGCGGAGGAAACACAGATACGCAGTATTTT. The chain employs TRBV24-1 and TRBJ2-3; TRBD2 matches 8 bases. This CDR3 is built from 16 residues. The junction had 8 bases not matched to a gene; V was cut back by 5 bases and J by 2 bases. Germline CDR1 is KGHDR and CDR2 is SFDVKD.

The gene calls are TRBV12-3 or TRBV12-4 and TRBJ2-2; D gene uncertain. The germline V and J ends were trimmed by 6 bases and 4 bases, with 9 bases remaining between them. This CDR3 is built from 13 residues. CDR3 in DNA: TGTGCCAGCAGGGCGGCGAGCACCGGGGAGCTGTTTTTT. Translating it yields CASRAASTGELFF.

The chain has TRBV6-2 or TRBV6-3 and TRBJ2-7; 8 bases are shared with TRBD1. Germline assignment: CDR1 MNHEY and CDR2 SVGEGT. V was clipped by 2 bases and J by 4 bases; unmatched bases: 7. The CDR3 runs 15 residues. The CDR3 loop reads CASSYPTGAVYEQYF. CDR3 bases: TGTGCCAGCAGTTACCCGACAGGGGCAGTATACGAGCAGTACTTC.

This rearrangement joins TRBV4-1 to TRBJ2-7; 14 bases match TRBD2. The CDR3 covers 18 residues. V was pared by 1 base and J by 1 base, with 6 bases of the junction left unmatched. CDR1 and CDR2 (germline): MGHRA, YSYEKL. CDR3 residues: CASSQAETSGRASYEQYF. The CDR3 DNA sequence: TGCGCCAGCAGCCAAGCTGAGACTAGCGGGAGGGCGTCCTACGAGCAGTACTTC.